The T cell receptor beta chain described here comes from a study of shared clonotypes between healthy human individuals. Across the whole study: There were three CD4 naive, three CD4 memory, two CD8 naive and one CD8 memory plates per donor. Study outcomes and limitations: Memory subsets had estimated richness that was generally smaller than that of naive subsets.

This clone occurred once. The antigen remains unidentified. This same CDR3 is encoded by further DNA sequences in the sample. Generated by immunoSEQ multiplex PCR, the TCRdb table keeps only in-frame clones and is missing some. The table has 2 million to 3 million clones, 93% seen once. There were only Caucasian adults among the donors, and all lived in Nashville, Tennessee. A CD45RA-negative memory subset and a CD45RA+ naive subset were separated from the CD4+ cells. The CDR3 covers 11 residues. CDR1 is KGHSH, CDR2 LQKENI, per germline. V was clipped by 6 bases and J by 3 bases, with 5 bases between them.

The sequenced sample was naive CD4+ T cells from PBMCs. Subset here: CD45RA+ positively selected. This clonotype was obtained from a man aged 18-30 years in good health. Some clones in this sample may be carry-over from other donors' samples. This rearrangement joins TRBV18 to TRBJ2-5; D remains unclear. In nucleotides, the CDR3 is TGTGCCAGCTCGCCTAAAGAGACCCAGTACTTC. It codes for CASSPKETQYF.